The TCR beta chain described here comes from a study of blood T cell repertoires in COVID-19. Trimming left V 4 bases short and J 8 bases short, with 14 bases between. This CDR3 comprises 14 residues. The germline CDR1 and CDR2 sequences are SGHDN and FVKESK. Using immunoSEQ multiplex PCR, the repertoire was profiled, and TCRdb retains in-frame clones only, with some absent. The sample lists 350,000 to 400,000 clones; roughly 92% were seen once. The sample was PBMCs or T cells enriched from blood (not recorded which). V is TRBV14 and J is TRBJ2-2; maybe TRBD2 (6 bases). This receptor was identified in a woman aged 35 to 49 who had been exposed to COVID-19. The CDR3 here is CASSPWRETGELFF. The DNA of the CDR3 is TGTGCCAGCAGCCCGTGGAGGGAGACAGGGGAGCTGTTTTTT. The variable domain in full, with the rest retrieved from reference TRBV14 and TRBJ2-2, is EAGVTQFPSHSVIEKGQTVTLRCDPISGHDNLYWYRRVMGKEIKFLLHFVKESKQDESGMPNNRFLAERTGGTYSTLKVQPAELEDSGVYFCASSPWRETGELFFGEGSRLTVL.